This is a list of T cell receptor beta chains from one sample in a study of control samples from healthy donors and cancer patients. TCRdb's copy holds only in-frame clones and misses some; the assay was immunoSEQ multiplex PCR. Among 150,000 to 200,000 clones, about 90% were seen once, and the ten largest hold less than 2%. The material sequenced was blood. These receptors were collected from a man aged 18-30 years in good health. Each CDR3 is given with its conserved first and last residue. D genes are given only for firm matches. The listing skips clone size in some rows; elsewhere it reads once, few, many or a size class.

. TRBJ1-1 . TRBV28 CASSYRTGFDTEAFF TGTGCCAGCAGTTACCGAACAGGATTTGACACTGAAGCTTTCTTT
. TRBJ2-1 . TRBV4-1 CASSQPDYPGNEQFF TGCGCCAGCAGCCAACCGGACTACCCCGGAAATGAGCAGTTCTTC
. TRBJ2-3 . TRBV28 CASSLRTDTDTQYF TGTGCCAGCAGTTTAAGGACAGACACAGATACGCAGTATTTT
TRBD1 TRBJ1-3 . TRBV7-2 CASSLVVRGRSGNTIYF TGTGCCAGCAGCTTAGTGGTCAGGGGGCGTTCTGGAAACACCATATATTTT
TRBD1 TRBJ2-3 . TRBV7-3 CASSWTGGTDTQYF TGTGCCAGCAGCTGGACAGGGGGCACAGATACGCAGTATTTT
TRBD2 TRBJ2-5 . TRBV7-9 CASSLGLAGVETQYF TGTGCCAGCAGCTTGGGACTAGCGGGGGTAGAGACCCAGTACTTC
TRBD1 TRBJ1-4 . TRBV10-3 CAISSPLGTGREEEKLFF TGTGCCATCAGCTCGCCCCTCGGGACAGGGAGAGAAGAGGAAAAACTGTTTTTT
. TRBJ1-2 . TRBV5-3 CARSLLGGRAEYGYTF TGTGCCAGAAGCTTGCTCGGCGGACGGGCCGAATATGGCTACACCTTC
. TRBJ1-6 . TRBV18 CASSDRYNSPLHF TGTGCCAGCTCAGACAGGTATAATTCACCCCTCCACTTT
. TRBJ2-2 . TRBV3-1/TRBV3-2 CASSPSRGNTGELFF TGTGCCAGCAGTCCCTCGCGGGGGAACACCGGGGAGCTGTTTTTT
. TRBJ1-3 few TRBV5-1 CASSRDPGSGNTIYF TGCGCCAGCAGCCGAGACCCCGGGTCGGGAAACACCATATATTTT
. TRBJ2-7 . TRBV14 CASSPGKIYEQYF TGTGCCAGCAGCCCCGGCAAAATCTACGAGCAGTACTTC
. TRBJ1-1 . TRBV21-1 CASSLLRDKTLNTEAFF TGTGCCAGCAGCCTCCTTCGGGACAAAACCTTGAACACTGAAGCTTTCTTT
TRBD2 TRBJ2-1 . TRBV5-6 CASSWERGRLGNEQFF TGTGCCAGCAGCTGGGAGCGGGGTCGTTTGGGAAATGAGCAGTTCTTC
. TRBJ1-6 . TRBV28 CASTDVFALHF TGTGCCAGCACGGATGTGTTTGCCCTCCACTTT
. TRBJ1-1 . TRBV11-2 CASSLDPAGDEAFF TGTGCCAGCAGCTTAGATCCGGCAGGGGACGAAGCTTTCTTT
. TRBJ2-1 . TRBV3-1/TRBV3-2 CASSHLDNEQFF TGTGCCAGCAGCCATTTAGACAATGAGCAGTTCTTC
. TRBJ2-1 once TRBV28 CASSPPDRRFQFF TGTGCCAGCAGCCCCCCCGACAGGCGATTTCAGTTCTTC
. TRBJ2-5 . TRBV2 CASSPGGLGSETQYF TGTGCCAGCAGTCCAGGGGGGCTAGGAAGCGAGACCCAGTACTTC
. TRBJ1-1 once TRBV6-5 CASSYSEEGAEAFF TGTGCCAGCAGTTACTCGGAGGAAGGCGCTGAAGCTTTCTTT
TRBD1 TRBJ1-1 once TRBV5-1 CASSEGDREAFF TGCGCCAGCAGCGAGGGGGACAGGGAAGCTTTCTTT
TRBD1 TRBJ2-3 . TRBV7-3 CASSALQGATDTQYF TGTGCCAGCAGCGCCCTCCAGGGGGCGACAGATACGCAGTATTTT
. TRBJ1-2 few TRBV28 CASLPRGNYGYTF TGTGCCAGCCTCCCCCGGGGTAACTATGGCTACACCTTC
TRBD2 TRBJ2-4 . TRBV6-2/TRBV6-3 CASSYPGLADGSADKNIQYF TGTGCCAGCAGTTACCCGGGACTAGCGGACGGGTCTGCGGACAAAAACATTCAGTACTTC
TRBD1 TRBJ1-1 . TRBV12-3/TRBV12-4 CASRGQGAEAFF TGTGCCAGCAGGGGGCAGGGGGCTGAAGCTTTCTTT
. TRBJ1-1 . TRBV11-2 CASSGRGANTEAFF TGTGCCAGCAGCGGCCGCGGGGCGAACACTGAAGCTTTCTTT
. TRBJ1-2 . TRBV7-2 CASSHRDTFYGYTF TGTGCCAGCAGCCACCGGGACACCTTCTATGGCTACACCTTC
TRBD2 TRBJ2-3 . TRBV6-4 CASKRGGRDTQYF TGTGCCAGCAAGCGGGGGGGCCGGGATACGCAGTATTTT
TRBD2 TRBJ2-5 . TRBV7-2 CASSLAFIAGANSETQYF TGTGCCAGCAGCTTGGCATTTATAGCGGGGGCGAATTCAGAGACCCAGTACTTC
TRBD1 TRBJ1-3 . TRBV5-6 CASSKRWQGGPNTIYF TGTGCCAGCAGCAAAAGGTGGCAGGGGGGACCAAACACCATATATTTT
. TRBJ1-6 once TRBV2 CASSEGGEYSPLHF TGTGCCAGCAGTGAAGGGGGAGAGTACTCACCCCTCCACTTT
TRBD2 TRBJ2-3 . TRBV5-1 CASSLSGGWDTQYF TGCGCCAGCAGCCTTAGCGGGGGTTGGGATACGCAGTATTTT
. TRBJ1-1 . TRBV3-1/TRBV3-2 CASSQGGINTEAFF TGTGCCAGCAGCCAAGGAGGGATAAACACTGAAGCTTTCTTT
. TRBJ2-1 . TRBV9 CASSPRWQGKGEQFF TGTGCCAGCAGCCCCCGGTGGCAGGGGAAAGGTGAGCAGTTCTTC
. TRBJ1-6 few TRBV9 CASSVEWANSPLHF TGTGCCAGCAGCGTAGAGTGGGCAAATTCACCCCTCCACTTT
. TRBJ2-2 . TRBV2 CASSDRRGNTGELFF TGTGCCAGCAGTGATAGGAGGGGTAACACCGGGGAGCTGTTTTTT
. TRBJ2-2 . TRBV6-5 CASSLLQGTGELFF TGTGCCAGCAGTTTATTACAGGGCACCGGGGAGCTGTTTTTT
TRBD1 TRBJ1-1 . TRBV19 CASSGPGTGNTEAFF TGTGCCAGTAGCGGGCCCGGGACAGGGAACACTGAAGCTTTCTTT
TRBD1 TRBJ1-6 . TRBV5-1 CASSPGQISYNSPLHF TGCGCCAGCAGCCCGGGACAGATCTCCTATAATTCACCCCTCCACTTT
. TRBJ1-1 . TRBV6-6 CASSYSTKNTEAFF TGTGCCAGCAGTTACTCGACGAAGAACACTGAAGCTTTCTTT
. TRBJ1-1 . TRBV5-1 CASSLGGRNTEAFF TGCGCCAGCAGCTTGGGGGGCAGGAACACTGAAGCTTTCTTT
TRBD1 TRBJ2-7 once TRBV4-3 CASSQRTGAYEQYF TGCGCCAGCAGCCAACGGACAGGAGCATACGAGCAGTACTTC
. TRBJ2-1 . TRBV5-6 CASSHDRNNEQFF TGTGCCAGCAGCCATGACAGAAACAATGAGCAGTTCTTC
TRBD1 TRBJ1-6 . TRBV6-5 CASNIGTGLSPLHF TGTGCCAGCAACATCGGGACAGGTCTCTCACCCCTCCACTTT
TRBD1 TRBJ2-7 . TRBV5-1 CASSGGQGVSYEQYF TGCGCCAGCAGCGGAGGACAGGGGGTCTCCTACGAGCAGTACTTC
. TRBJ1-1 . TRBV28 CASSLEGRGREAFF TGTGCCAGCAGTTTAGAGGGAAGGGGACGTGAAGCTTTCTTT
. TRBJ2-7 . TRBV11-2 CASSLDGGGEQYF TGTGCCAGCAGCTTAGATGGTGGGGGGGAGCAGTACTTC
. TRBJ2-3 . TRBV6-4 CASSEGRGSSTDTQYF TGTGCCAGCAGTGAAGGGCGAGGCAGTAGCACAGATACGCAGTATTTT
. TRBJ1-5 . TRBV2 CASSFEQGSNQPQHF TGTGCCAGCAGTTTCGAACAGGGAAGCAATCAGCCCCAGCATTTT
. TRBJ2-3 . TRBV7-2 CASSLHRATDTQYF TGTGCCAGCAGCTTACACAGAGCTACAGATACGCAGTATTTT
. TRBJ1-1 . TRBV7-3 CASSPGRDTEAFF TGTGCCAGCAGCCCCGGGAGGGATACTGAAGCTTTCTTT
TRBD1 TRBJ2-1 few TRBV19 CASSMSDRGANEQFF TGTGCCAGTAGTATGAGCGACAGGGGGGCCAATGAGCAGTTCTTC
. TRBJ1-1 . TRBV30 CAWTASQGWTEAFF TGTGCCTGGACCGCTTCACAGGGATGGACTGAAGCTTTCTTT
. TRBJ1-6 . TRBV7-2 CASSSRSGGTNNSPLHF TGTGCCAGCAGCTCCCGTTCCGGGGGGACGAATAATTCACCCCTCCACTTT
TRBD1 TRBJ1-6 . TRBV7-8 CASSSPQGRSDSPLHF TGTGCCAGCAGCTCACCACAGGGGAGGTCTGATTCACCCCTCCACTTT
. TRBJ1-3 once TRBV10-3 CAISVGEGSGNTIYF TGTGCCATCAGTGTGGGCGAGGGTTCTGGAAACACCATATATTTT
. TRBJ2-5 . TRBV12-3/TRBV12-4 CASSFDRKTQYF TGTGCCAGCAGTTTCGACCGTAAGACCCAGTACTTC